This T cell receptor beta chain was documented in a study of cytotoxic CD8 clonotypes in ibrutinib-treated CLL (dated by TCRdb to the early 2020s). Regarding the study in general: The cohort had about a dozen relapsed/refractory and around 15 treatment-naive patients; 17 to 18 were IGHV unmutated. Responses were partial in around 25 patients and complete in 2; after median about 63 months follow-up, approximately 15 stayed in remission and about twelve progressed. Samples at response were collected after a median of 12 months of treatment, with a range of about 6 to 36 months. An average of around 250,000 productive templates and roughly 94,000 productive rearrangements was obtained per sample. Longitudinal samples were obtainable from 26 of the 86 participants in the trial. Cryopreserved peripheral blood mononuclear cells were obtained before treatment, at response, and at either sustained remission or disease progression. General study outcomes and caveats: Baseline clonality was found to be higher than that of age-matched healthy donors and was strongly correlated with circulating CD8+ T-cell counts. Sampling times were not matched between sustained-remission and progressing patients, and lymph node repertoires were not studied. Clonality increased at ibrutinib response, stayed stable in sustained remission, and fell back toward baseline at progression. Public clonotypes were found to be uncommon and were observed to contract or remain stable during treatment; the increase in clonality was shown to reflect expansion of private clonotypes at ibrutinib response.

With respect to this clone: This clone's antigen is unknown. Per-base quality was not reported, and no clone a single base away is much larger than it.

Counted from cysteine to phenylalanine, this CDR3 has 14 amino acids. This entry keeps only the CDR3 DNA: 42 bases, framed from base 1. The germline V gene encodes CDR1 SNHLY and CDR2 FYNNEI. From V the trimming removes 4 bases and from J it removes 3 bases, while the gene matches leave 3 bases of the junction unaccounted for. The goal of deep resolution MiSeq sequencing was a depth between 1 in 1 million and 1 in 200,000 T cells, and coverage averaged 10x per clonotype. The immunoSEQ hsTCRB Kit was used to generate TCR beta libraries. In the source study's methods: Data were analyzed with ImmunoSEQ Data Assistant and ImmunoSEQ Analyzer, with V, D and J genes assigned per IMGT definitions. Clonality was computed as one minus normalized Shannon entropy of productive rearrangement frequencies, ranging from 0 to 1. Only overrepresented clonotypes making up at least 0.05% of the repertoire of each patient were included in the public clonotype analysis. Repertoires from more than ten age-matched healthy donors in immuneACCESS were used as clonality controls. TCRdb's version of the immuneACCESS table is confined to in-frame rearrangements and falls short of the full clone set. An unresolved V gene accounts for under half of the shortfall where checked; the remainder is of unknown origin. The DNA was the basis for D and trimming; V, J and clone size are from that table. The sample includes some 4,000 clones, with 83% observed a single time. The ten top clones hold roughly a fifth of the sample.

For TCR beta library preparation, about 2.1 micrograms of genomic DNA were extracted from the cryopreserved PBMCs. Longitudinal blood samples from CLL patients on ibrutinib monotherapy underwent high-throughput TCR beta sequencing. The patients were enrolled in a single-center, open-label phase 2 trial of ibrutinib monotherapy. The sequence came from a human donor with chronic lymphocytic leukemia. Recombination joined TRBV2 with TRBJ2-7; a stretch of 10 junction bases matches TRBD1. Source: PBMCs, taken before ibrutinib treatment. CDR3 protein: CASSGTGGNYEQYF. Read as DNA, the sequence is TGTGCCAGCAGTGGGACAGGGGGTAACTACGAGCAGTACTTC.